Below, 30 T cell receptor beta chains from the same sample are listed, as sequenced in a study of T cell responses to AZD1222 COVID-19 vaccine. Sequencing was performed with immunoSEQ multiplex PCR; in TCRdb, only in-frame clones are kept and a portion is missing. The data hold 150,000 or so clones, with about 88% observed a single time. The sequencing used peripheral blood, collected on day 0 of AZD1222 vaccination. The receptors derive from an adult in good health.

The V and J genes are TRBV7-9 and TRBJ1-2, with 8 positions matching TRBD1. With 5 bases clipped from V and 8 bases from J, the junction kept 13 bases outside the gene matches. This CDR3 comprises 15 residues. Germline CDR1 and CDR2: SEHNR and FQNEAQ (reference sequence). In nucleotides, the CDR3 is TGTGCCAGCAGCCCTCCTAGCCAGGGGGCGGAGGGCTACACCTTC. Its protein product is CASSPPSQGAEGYTF.

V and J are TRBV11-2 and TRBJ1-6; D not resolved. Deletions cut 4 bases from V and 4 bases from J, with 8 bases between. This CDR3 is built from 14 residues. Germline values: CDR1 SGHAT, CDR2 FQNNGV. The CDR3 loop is CASSSGIYNSPLHF. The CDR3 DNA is TGTGCCAGCAGCTCGGGGATATATAATTCACCCCTCCACTTT.

CDR3 protein: CASSLRGTDTQYF. The CDR3, as DNA: TGCGCCAGCAGCCTCAGGGGAACAGATACGCAGTATTTT. The chain is built from TRBV5-1 and TRBJ2-3, with a possible D match to TRBD1 (6 bases). Germline assignment: CDR1 SGHRS and CDR2 YFSETQ. The ends were cut back, 4 bases at V and 3 bases at J, with 9 bases in the middle. This CDR3 region has 13 residues.

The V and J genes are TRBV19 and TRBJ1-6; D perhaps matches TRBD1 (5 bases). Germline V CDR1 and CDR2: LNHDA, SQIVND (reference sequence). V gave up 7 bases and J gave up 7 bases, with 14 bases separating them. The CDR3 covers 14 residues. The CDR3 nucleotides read TGTGCCAGTACGATCCGGGGGAACAATTCACCCCTCCACTTT. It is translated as CASTIRGNNSPLHF.

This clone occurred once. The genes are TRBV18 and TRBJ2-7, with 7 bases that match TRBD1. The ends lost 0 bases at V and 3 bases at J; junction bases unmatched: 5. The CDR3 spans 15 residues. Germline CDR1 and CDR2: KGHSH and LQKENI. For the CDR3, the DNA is TGTGCCAGCTCACCACCGACAGGGATGGTCTACGAGCAGTACTTC. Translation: CASSPPTGMVYEQYF.

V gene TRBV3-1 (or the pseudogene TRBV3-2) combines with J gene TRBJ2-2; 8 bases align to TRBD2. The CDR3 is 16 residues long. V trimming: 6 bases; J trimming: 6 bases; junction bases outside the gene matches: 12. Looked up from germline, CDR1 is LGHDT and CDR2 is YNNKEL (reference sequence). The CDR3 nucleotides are TGTGCCAGCAGACGTGTACGGGGGGGCACCTCCGGGGAGCTGTTTTTT. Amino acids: CASRRVRGGTSGELFF.

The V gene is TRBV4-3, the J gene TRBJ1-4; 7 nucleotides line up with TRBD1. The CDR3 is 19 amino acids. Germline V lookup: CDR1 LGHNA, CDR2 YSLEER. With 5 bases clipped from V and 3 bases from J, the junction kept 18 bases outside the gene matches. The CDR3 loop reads CASSKWGRGSGTANEKLFF. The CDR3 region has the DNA TGCGCCAGCAGCAAGTGGGGCAGGGGGTCCGGTACGGCTAATGAAAAACTGTTTTTT.

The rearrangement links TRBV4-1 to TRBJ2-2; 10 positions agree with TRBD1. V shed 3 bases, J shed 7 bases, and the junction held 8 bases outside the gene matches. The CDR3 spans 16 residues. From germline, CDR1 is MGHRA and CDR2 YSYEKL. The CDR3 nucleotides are TGCGCCAGCAGCCAGACGGGACAGGGGATGAGCGGGGAGCTGTTTTTT. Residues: CASSQTGQGMSGELFF.

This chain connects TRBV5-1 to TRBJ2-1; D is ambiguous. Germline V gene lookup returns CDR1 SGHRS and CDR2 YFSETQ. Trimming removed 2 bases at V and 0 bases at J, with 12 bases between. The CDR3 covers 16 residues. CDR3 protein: CASSFVARSSYNEQFF. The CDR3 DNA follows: TGCGCCAGCAGCTTTGTCGCCAGAAGCTCCTACAATGAGCAGTTCTTC.

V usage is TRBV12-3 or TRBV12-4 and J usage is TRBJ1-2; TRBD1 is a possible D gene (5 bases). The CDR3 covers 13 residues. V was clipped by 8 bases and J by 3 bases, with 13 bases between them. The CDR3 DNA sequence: TGTGCCAGCCGGATGGGGGGAGACTATGGCTACACCTTC. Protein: CASRMGGDYGYTF.

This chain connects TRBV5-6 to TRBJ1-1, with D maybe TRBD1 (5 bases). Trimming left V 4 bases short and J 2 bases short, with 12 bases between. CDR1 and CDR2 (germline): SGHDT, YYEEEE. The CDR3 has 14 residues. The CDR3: CASSLRGINTEAFF. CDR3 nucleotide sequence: TGTGCCAGCAGCCTGAGGGGAATAAACACTGAAGCTTTCTTT.

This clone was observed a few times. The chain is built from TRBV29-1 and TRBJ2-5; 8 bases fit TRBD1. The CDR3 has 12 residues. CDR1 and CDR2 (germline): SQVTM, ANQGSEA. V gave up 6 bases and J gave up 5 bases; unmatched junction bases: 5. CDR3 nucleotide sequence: TGCAGCGTCGGACAGGGAGTGGAGACCCAGTACTTC. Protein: CSVGQGVETQYF.

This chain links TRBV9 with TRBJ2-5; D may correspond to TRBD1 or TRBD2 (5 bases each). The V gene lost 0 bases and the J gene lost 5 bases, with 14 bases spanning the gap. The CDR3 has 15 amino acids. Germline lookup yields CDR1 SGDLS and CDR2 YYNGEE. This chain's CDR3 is CASSVAPRGDETQYF. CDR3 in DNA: TGTGCCAGCAGCGTAGCCCCTAGAGGGGACGAGACCCAGTACTTC. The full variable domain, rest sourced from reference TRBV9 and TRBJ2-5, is DSGVTQTPKHLITATGQRVTLRCSPRSGDLSVYWYQQSLDQGLQFLIQYYNGEERAKGNILERFSAQQFPDLHSELNLSSLELGDSALYFCASSVAPRGDETQYFGPGTRLLVL.

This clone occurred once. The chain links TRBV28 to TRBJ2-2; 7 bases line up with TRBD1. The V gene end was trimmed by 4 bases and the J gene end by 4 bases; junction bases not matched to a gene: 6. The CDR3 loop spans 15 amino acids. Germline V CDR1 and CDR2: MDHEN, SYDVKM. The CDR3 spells CASSSRDSPTGELFF. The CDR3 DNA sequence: TGTGCCAGCAGTTCCCGGGACAGCCCCACCGGGGAGCTGTTTTTT.

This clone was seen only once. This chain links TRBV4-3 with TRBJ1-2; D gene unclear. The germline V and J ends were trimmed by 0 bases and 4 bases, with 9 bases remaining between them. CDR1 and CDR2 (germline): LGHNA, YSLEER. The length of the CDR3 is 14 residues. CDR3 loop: CASSQEGISYGYTF. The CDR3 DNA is TGCGCCAGCAGCCAAGAAGGAATATCCTATGGCTACACCTTC.

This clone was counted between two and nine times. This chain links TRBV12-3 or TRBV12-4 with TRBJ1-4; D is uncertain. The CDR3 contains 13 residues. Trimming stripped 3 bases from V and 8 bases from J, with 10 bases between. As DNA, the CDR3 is TGTGCCAGCAGTTTCAGGCAATCGGAAAAACTGTTTTTT. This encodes CASSFRQSEKLFF.

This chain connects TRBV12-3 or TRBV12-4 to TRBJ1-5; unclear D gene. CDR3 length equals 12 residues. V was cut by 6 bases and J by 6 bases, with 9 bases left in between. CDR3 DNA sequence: TGTGCCAGCAGCTACACCGCTCAGCCCCAGCATTTT. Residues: CASSYTAQPQHF.

The CDR3 spells CASRGGQGNSYEQYF. The CDR3 region has the DNA TGTGCCAGCAGGGGGGGACAGGGGAACTCCTACGAGCAGTACTTC. V gene TRBV28 combines with J gene TRBJ2-7; 10 bases align to TRBD1. The length of the CDR3 is 15 residues. Germline lookup yields CDR1 MDHEN and CDR2 SYDVKM. V lost 6 bases to trimming and J lost 0 bases; unmatched junction nucleotides: 5.

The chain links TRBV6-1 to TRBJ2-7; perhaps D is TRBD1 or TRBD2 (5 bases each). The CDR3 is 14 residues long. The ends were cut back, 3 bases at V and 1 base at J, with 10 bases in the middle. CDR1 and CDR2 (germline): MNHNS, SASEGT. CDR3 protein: CASSERGPSYEQYF. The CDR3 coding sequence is TGTGCCAGCAGTGAGAGGGGTCCTTCCTACGAGCAGTACTTC.

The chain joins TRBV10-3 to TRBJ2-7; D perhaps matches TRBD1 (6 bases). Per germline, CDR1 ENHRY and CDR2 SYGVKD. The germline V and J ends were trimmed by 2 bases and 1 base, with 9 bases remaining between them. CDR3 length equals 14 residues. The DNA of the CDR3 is TGTGCCATCAGTGAGGGGACACGGTCCTACGAGCAGTACTTC. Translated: CAISEGTRSYEQYF.

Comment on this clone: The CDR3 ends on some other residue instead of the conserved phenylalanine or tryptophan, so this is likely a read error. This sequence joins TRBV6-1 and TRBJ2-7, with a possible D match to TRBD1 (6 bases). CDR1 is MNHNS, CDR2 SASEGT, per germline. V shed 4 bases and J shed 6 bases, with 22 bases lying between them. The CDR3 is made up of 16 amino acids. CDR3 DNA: TGTGCCAGCAGTGCCCGACAGGAACCCGTTTCGGGCGAGCAGTACCTC. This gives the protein CASSARQEPVSGEQYL.

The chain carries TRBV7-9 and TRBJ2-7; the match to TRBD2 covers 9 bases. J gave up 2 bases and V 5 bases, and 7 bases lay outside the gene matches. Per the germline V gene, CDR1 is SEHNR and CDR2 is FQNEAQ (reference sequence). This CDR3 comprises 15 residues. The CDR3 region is CASSRASGATYEQYF. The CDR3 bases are TGTGCCAGCAGCAGGGCTAGCGGGGCCACCTACGAGCAGTACTTC. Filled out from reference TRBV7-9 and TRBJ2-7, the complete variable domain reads DTGVSQNPRHKITKRGQNVTFRCDPISEHNRLYWYRQTLGQGPEFLTYFQNEAQLEKSRLLSDRFSAERPKGSFSTLEIQRTEQGDSAMYLCASSRASGATYEQYFGPGTRLTVT.

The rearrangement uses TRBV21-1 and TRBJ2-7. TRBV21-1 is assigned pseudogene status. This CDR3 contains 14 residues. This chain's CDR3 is CAEEGGSDNYEQYF. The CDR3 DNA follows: TGTGCCGAAGAAGGGGGGTCCGATAACTACGAGCAGTACTTC.

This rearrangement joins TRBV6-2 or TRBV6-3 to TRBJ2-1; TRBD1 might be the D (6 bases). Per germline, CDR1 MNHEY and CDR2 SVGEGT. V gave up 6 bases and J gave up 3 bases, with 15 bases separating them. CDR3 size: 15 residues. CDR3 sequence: CASSLDRTIYNEQFF. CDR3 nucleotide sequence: TGTGCCAGCAGCCTTGACAGGACAATCTACAATGAGCAGTTCTTC.

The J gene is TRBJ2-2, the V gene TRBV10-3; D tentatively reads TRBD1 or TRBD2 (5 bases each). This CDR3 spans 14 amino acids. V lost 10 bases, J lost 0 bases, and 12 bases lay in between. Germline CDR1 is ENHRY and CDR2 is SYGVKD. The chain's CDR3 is CATRGATNTGELFF. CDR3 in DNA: TGTGCCACCAGAGGGGCGACGAACACCGGGGAGCTGTTTTTT.

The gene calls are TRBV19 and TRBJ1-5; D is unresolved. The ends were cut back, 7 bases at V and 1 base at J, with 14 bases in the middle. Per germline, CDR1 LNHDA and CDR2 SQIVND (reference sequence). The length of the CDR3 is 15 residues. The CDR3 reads CASTFQADSNQPQHF. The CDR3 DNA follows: TGTGCCAGTACTTTCCAGGCGGACAGCAATCAGCCCCAGCATTTT.

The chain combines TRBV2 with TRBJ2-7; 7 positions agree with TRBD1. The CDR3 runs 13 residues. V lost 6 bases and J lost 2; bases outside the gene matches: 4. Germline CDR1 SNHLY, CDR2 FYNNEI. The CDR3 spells CASRAGTAYEQYF. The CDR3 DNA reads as TGTGCCAGCAGGGCCGGGACAGCCTACGAGCAGTACTTC. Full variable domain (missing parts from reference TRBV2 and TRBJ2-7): EPEVTQTPSHQVTQMGQEVILRCVPISNHLYFYWYRQILGQKVEFLVSFYNNEISEKSEIFDDQFSVERPDGSNFTLKIRSTKLEDSAMYFCASRAGTAYEQYFGPGTRLTVT.

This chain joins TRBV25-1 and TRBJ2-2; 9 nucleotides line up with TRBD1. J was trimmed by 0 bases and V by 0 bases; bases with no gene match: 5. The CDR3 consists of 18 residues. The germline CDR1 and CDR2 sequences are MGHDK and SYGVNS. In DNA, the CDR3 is TGTGCCAGCAGTGAATACCTCGGGACAGGGACGAACACCGGGGAGCTGTTTTTT. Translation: CASSEYLGTGTNTGELFF.

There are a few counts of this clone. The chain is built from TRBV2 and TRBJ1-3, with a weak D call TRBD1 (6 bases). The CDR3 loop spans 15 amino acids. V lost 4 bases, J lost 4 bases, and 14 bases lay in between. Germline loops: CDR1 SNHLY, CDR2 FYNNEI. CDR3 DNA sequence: TGTGCCAGCAGTGGTTGGGGGGCGGGAGGAAACACCATATATTTT. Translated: CASSGWGAGGNTIYF.

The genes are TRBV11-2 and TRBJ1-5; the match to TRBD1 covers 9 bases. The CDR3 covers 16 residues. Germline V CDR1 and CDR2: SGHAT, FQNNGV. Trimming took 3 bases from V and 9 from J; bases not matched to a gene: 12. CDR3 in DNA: TGTGCCAGCAGCTTGTCCCCGGGCGACAGGGGGGCGCCCCAGCATTTT. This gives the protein CASSLSPGDRGAPQHF.